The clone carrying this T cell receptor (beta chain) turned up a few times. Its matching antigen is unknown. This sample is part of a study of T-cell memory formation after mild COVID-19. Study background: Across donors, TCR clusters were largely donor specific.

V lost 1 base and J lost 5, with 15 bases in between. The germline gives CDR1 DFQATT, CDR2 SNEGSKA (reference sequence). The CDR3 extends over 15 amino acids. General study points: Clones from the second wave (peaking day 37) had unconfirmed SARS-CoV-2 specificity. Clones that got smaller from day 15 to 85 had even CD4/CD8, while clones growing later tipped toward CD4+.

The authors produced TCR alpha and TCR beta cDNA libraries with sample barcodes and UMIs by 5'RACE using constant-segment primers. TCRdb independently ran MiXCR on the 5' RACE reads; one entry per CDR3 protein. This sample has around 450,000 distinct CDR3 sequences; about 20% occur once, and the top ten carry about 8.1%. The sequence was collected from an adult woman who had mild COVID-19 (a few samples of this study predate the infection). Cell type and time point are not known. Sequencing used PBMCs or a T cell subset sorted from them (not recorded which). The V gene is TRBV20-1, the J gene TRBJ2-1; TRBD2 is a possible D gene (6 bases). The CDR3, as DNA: TGCAGTGCTAGAGGCGGGGCAGAGCTTAACAATGAGCAGTTCTTC. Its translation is CSARGGAELNNEQFF.